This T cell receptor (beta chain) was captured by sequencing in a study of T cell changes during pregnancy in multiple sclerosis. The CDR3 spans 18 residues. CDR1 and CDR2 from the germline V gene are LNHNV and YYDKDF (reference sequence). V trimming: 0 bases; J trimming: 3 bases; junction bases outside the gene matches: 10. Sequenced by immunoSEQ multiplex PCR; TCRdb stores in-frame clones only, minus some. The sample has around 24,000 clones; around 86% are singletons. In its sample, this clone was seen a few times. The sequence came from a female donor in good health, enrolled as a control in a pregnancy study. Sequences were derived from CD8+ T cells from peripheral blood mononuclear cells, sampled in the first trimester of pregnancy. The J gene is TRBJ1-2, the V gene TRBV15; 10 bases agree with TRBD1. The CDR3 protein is CATSRDVRQGAWDYGYTF. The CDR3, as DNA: TGTGCCACCAGCAGAGATGTAAGACAGGGGGCATGGGACTATGGCTACACCTTC.